The 30 T cell receptor beta chains listed next were all sequenced from one sample in a study of cytomegalovirus exposure and HLA in healthy donors. PCR was performed using 60 Vbeta and 13 Jbeta primers. Clones were sequenced by immunoSEQ multiplex PCR, and TCRdb holds only the in-frame ones, with some missing. Its table records approximately 58,000 clones. Sample: PBMCs. Source of these receptors: a young woman in good health and CMV-seronegative.

The V gene is TRBV25-1, the J gene TRBJ1-4; 8 nucleotides line up with TRBD1. This CDR3 spans 16 amino acids. V lost 4 bases, J lost 2 bases, and 6 bases stayed unmatched. Germline CDR1 and CDR2: MGHDK and SYGVNS. CDR3 in amino acids: CASSGRDRTTNEKLFF. DNA for the CDR3: TGTGCCAGCAGTGGAAGGGACAGGACGACTAATGAAAAACTGTTTTTT.

V gene TRBV29-1 combines with J gene TRBJ2-7, with 10 bases lining up with TRBD1. After removal of 6 bases from V and 2 bases from J, the junction contained 4 bases not matched to a gene. CDR1 is SQVTM and CDR2 is ANQGSEA in the germline V gene. The CDR3 spans 13 residues. Written as DNA, the CDR3 is TGCAGCGTCGCCGGGACAGGGGCCTACGAGCAGTACTTC. Amino acids: CSVAGTGAYEQYF.

This chain connects TRBV5-1 to TRBJ1-5; TRBD1 matches 9 bases. V was pared by 5 bases and J by 7 bases, with 4 bases of the junction left unmatched. Germline assignment: CDR1 SGHRS and CDR2 YFSETQ. The CDR3 extends over 13 amino acids. The CDR3 spells CASRSGQGQPQHF. In nucleotides, the CDR3 is TGCGCCAGCAGGTCGGGACAGGGACAGCCCCAGCATTTT. The full variable domain, in which reference TRBV5-1 and TRBJ1-5 provide the parts outside the CDR3, is KAGVTQTPRYLIKTRGQQVTLSCSPISGHRSVSWYQQTPGQGLQFLFEYFSETQRNKGNFPGRFSGRQFSNSRSEMNVSTLELGDSALYLCASRSGQGQPQHFGDGTRLSIL.

The rearrangement joins TRBV14 to TRBJ2-7; possibly TRBD1 for D (6 bases). The V gene's germline CDR1 is SGHDN and CDR2 FVKESK. Deletions cut 2 bases from V and 4 bases from J, with 12 bases between. CDR3 length: 14 residues. CDR3: CASSQRITGYEQYF. CDR3 DNA sequence: TGTGCCAGCAGCCAAAGGATCACAGGGTACGAGCAGTACTTC.

The chain links TRBV28 to TRBJ1-1, with D possibly matching TRBD1 (5 bases). CDR3 length: 11 residues. CDR1 is MDHEN and CDR2 is SYDVKM in the germline V gene. Trimming removed 10 bases from V and 8 bases from J, with 14 bases in between. The DNA for the CDR3 is TGTGCCACCAGGGTTACGAGGGAAGCTTTCTTT. This translates into CATRVTREAFF.

This chain joins TRBV9 and TRBJ1-5; D remains unclear. Germline V lookup: CDR1 SGDLS, CDR2 YYNGEE. V lost 0 bases to trimming and J lost 2 bases, with 9 bases between them. The CDR3 consists of 15 residues. CDR3 loop: CASSVGEFGNQPQHF. The DNA of the CDR3 is TGTGCCAGCAGCGTAGGGGAGTTCGGCAATCAGCCCCAGCATTTT.

The chain combines TRBV30 with TRBJ2-3; D gene uncertain. Germline CDR1 and CDR2: GTSNPN and SVGIG (reference sequence). V was trimmed by 5 bases and J by 6 bases, leaving 15 bases between them. The CDR3 has 13 residues. The CDR3 region has the DNA TGTGCCTGGGCGGTGCTGGAAGCCGATACGCAGTATTTT. Its translation: CAWAVLEADTQYF.

The chain links TRBV5-1 to TRBJ1-5; no definite D call. Germline CDR1 SGHRS, CDR2 YFSETQ. The V end was cut by 0 bases, the J end by 5 bases, with 6 bases between. The CDR3 extends over 13 amino acids. Written as DNA, the CDR3 is TGCGCCAGCAGCTTGGGTCGAGATCAGCCCCAGCATTTT. It encodes CASSLGRDQPQHF.

DNA for the CDR3: TGTGCCAGCAGCCAATCTCTTGTGGATACGCAGTATTTT. Translating it yields CASSQSLVDTQYF. The chain is built from TRBV14 and TRBJ2-3; D gene unclear. V lost 2 bases to trimming and J lost 6 bases, with 9 bases between them. The CDR3 is 13 amino acids. The germline V gene encodes CDR1 SGHDN and CDR2 FVKESK.

The rearrangement links TRBV15 to TRBJ1-2; 8 bases align to TRBD1. Unmatched junction bases numbered 1, after V lost 0 bases and J lost 4 bases. CDR1 and CDR2 from the germline V gene are LNHNV and YYDKDF (reference sequence). This CDR3 spans 14 amino acids. The CDR3 nucleotides are TGTGCCACCAGCAGAGAGGACAGGGCCTATGGCTACACCTTC. Encoded protein: CATSREDRAYGYTF. The full variable domain, rest sourced from reference TRBV15 and TRBJ1-2, is DAMVIQNPRYQVTQFGKPVTLSCSQTLNHNVMYWYQQKSSQAPKLLFHYYDKDFNNEADTPDNFQSRRPNTSFCFLDIRSPGLGDTAMYLCATSREDRAYGYTFGSGTRLTVV.

The V and J genes are TRBV27 and TRBJ2-2; D is possibly TRBD1 (7 bases). Trimming took off 6 bases at V and 5 bases at J, with 28 bases between the two ends. Germline V CDR1 and CDR2: MNHEY, SMNVEV (reference sequence). CDR3 length: 19 residues. The DNA of the CDR3 is TGTGCCAGCAGCCCCAGGGGGGCCTATGTCATTGATTCAACCGGGGAGCTGTTTTTT. Translating gives CASSPRGAYVIDSTGELFF.

J is TRBJ2-1 and V is TRBV30; D uncertain. The CDR3 is 15 residues long. The V and J ends lost 0 bases and 9 bases respectively, with 18 bases between them. Germline CDR1 and CDR2: GTSNPN and SVGIG (reference sequence). This CDR3 is CAWSVLSASFPEQFF. Written as DNA, the CDR3 is TGTGCCTGGAGTGTACTTTCGGCTAGTTTTCCTGAGCAGTTCTTC.

J is TRBJ2-3 and V is TRBV25-1, with 9 bases that match TRBD2. J was trimmed by 1 base and V by 2 bases; bases with no gene match: 10. Germline values: CDR1 MGHDK, CDR2 SYGVNS. The CDR3 is 18 residues long. The CDR3 DNA follows: TGTGCCAGCAGTGAAGAAAATCGGGGACTAGCAGGCACAGATACGCAGTATTTT. Protein: CASSEENRGLAGTDTQYF.

J is TRBJ2-7 and V is TRBV6-5; tentatively, D is TRBD1 (5 bases). Trimming cost V 0 bases and J 2 bases, with 11 bases left between them. CDR3 length: 15 residues. CDR1 is MNHEY, CDR2 SVGAGI, per germline. The CDR3 here is CASSYSRLGAYEQYF. The CDR3 DNA follows: TGTGCCAGCAGTTACTCCCGTCTAGGGGCCTACGAGCAGTACTTC.

This chain joins TRBV2 and TRBJ1-5; D perhaps matches TRBD1 (5 bases). V dropped 5 bases and J dropped 4 bases, with 9 bases sitting between them. This CDR3 comprises 13 residues. In germline, CDR1 is SNHLY, CDR2 FYNNEI. The CDR3 region is CASSTDRNQPQHF. CDR3 coding DNA: TGTGCCAGCAGTACAGACAGAAATCAGCCCCAGCATTTT.

V is TRBV10-3 and J is TRBJ1-1; a possible D gene is TRBD1 (6 bases). V was shortened by 6 bases and J by 1 base, with 9 bases between the two germline ends. The CDR3 has 13 amino acids. The germline gives CDR1 ENHRY, CDR2 SYGVKD. The CDR3 nucleotides are TGTGCCATCAGGGACAGTGGGAACACTGAAGCTTTCTTT. This translates into CAIRDSGNTEAFF.

CDR3 residues: CASSLVEGRGDTQYF. CDR3 DNA: TGTGCCAGCAGCTTAGTTGAGGGTCGCGGAGATACGCAGTATTTT. The V and J genes are TRBV7-9 and TRBJ2-3; the D gene is possibly TRBD2 (5 bases). Looked up from germline, CDR1 is SEHNR and CDR2 is FQNEAQ (reference sequence). CDR3 length: 15 amino acids. V was clipped by 1 base and J by 5 bases, with 13 bases between them.

The rearrangement joins TRBV29-1 to TRBJ2-3, with a weak D call TRBD1 (8 bases). CDR1 is SQVTM and CDR2 is ANQGSEA in the germline V gene. The V end was cut by 4 bases, the J end by 5 bases, with 25 bases between. CDR3 length: 17 residues. The CDR3 spells CSVGGSRTGRGEDTQYF. The DNA for the CDR3 is TGCAGCGTTGGAGGTTCCCGGACAGGGAGGGGAGAAGATACGCAGTATTTT.

The chain uses TRBV6-5 and TRBJ2-1; a weak D match, TRBD2 (6 bases). The CDR3 sequence is 14 residues long. Between the trimmed V and J ends, which lost 0 bases and 6 bases, there was a span of 9 bases. The germline CDR1 and CDR2 sequences are MNHEY and SVGAGI. The CDR3 here is CASSYSGTANEQFF. CDR3 bases: TGTGCCAGCAGTTACTCGGGGACTGCCAATGAGCAGTTCTTC.

This sequence joins TRBV9 and TRBJ2-7, with D perhaps TRBD2 (6 bases). The germline V and J ends were trimmed by 3 bases and 6 bases, with 13 bases remaining between them. This CDR3 is 13 amino acids long. Germline loops: CDR1 SGDLS, CDR2 YYNGEE. The chain's CDR3 is CASSERTGGEQYF. The CDR3 region has the DNA TGTGCCAGCAGCGAGAGGACCGGGGGCGAGCAGTACTTC. The variable domain in full, with the rest retrieved from reference TRBV9 and TRBJ2-7, is DSGVTQTPKHLITATGQRVTLRCSPRSGDLSVYWYQQSLDQGLQFLIQYYNGEERAKGNILERFSAQQFPDLHSELNLSSLELGDSALYFCASSERTGGEQYFGPGTRLTVT.

The chain employs TRBV6-5 and TRBJ1-6; the D gene is possibly TRBD1 (5 bases). Deletions cut 6 bases from V and 7 bases from J, with 13 bases between. Per the germline V gene, CDR1 is MNHEY and CDR2 is SVGAGI. This CDR3 spans 14 amino acids. As DNA, the CDR3 is TGTGCCAGCAGCCCAGGGTGGGGAAATTCACCCCTCCACTTT. This gives the protein CASSPGWGNSPLHF.

The J gene is TRBJ2-1, the V gene TRBV5-1; 7 positions match TRBD1. Losses at the gene ends were 1 base for V and 6 bases for J; bases not matched to a gene: 7. Germline V gene sequence: CDR1 SGHRS, CDR2 YFSETQ. The CDR3 is made up of 15 amino acids. CDR3 DNA: TGCGCCAGCAGCTTGAGCGGACAGGCGGGCAATGAGCAGTTCTTC. This translates into CASSLSGQAGNEQFF.

The genes are TRBV9 and TRBJ1-4; D not resolved. The CDR3 totals 13 residues. Germline CDR1 SGDLS, CDR2 YYNGEE. The V gene lost 3 bases and the J gene lost 8 bases, with 11 bases spanning the gap. CDR3 in DNA: TGTGCCAGCAGCGGGGAGGTGGGGGAAAAACTGTTTTTT. Translated: CASSGEVGEKLFF.

The chain uses TRBV18 and TRBJ2-7; TRBD1 matches at 8 bases. This CDR3 is built from 16 residues. The germline V gene encodes CDR1 KGHSH and CDR2 LQKENI. V lost 2 bases to trimming and J lost 2 bases; unmatched junction nucleotides: 8. The CDR3 coding sequence is TGTGCCAGCTCACCAGACTGGGACAGGCCGACCTACGAGCAGTACTTC. Translated, it gives CASSPDWDRPTYEQYF.

The chain recombines TRBV4-1 with TRBJ2-1; the D gene is possibly TRBD1 (5 bases). Trimming left V 1 base short and J 6 bases short, with 10 bases between. In germline, CDR1 is MGHRA, CDR2 YSYEKL. CDR3 length equals 14 residues. The CDR3 region is CASSQGLTANEQFF. Written as DNA, the CDR3 is TGCGCCAGCAGCCAAGGGCTGACAGCCAATGAGCAGTTCTTC.

The chain uses TRBV9 and TRBJ1-1; no definite D call. The germline V gene encodes CDR1 SGDLS and CDR2 YYNGEE. Trimming stripped 1 base from V and 0 bases from J, with 7 bases between. The CDR3 is 14 amino acids. Here the CDR3 DNA reads TGTGCCAGCAGCGTAAACAGCATGAACACTGAAGCTTTCTTT. Protein: CASSVNSMNTEAFF.

The V and J genes are TRBV30 and TRBJ2-7; 9 bases match TRBD1. The CDR3 runs to 15 residues. Germline loops: CDR1 GTSNPN, CDR2 SVGIG (reference sequence). After removal of 5 bases from V and 0 bases from J, the junction contained 8 bases not matched to a gene. As DNA, the CDR3 is TGTGCCTGGGAGACCGGGACAGGGAGCTCCTACGAGCAGTACTTC. It is translated as CAWETGTGSSYEQYF.

The rearrangement links TRBV30 to TRBJ1-5; D not resolved. This CDR3 is built from 13 residues. From germline, CDR1 is GTSNPN and CDR2 SVGIG (reference sequence). V lost 2 bases and J lost 4, with 9 bases in between. The CDR3 protein is CAWSSNRNQPQHF. In DNA, the CDR3 is TGTGCCTGGAGTAGTAACAGAAATCAGCCCCAGCATTTT.

The V gene is TRBV4-1, the J gene TRBJ2-1; TRBD2 is a possible D gene (7 bases). V shed 1 base and J shed 6 bases, with 19 bases lying between them. CDR1 is MGHRA, CDR2 YSYEKL, per germline. CDR3 length equals 17 residues. Here the CDR3 DNA reads TGCGCCAGCAGCCAAGGAGGGGGGAGGGGGGTTCGCAATGAGCAGTTCTTC. Translated, it gives CASSQGGGRGVRNEQFF.

The chain joins TRBV30 to TRBJ2-7, with a tentative D call TRBD1 (6 bases). Trimming stripped 5 bases from V and 1 base from J, with 18 bases between. The CDR3 consists of 15 residues. CDR1 and CDR2 (germline): GTSNPN, SVGIG (reference sequence). Here the CDR3 DNA reads TGTGCCTGGGACAGATCGGGACAAATATCCTACGAGCAGTACTTC. Translation: CAWDRSGQISYEQYF.